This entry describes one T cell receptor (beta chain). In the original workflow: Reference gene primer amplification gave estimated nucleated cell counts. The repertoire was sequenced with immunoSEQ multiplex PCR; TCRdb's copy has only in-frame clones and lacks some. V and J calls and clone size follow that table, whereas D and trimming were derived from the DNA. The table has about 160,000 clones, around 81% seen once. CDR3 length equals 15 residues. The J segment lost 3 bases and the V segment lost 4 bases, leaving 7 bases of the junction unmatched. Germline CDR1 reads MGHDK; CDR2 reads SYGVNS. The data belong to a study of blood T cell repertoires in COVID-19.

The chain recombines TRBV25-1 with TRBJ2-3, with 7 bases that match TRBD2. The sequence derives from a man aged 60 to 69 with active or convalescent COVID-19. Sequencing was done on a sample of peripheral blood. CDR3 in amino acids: CASSVGGSLTDTQYF. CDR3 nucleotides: TGTGCCAGCAGTGTGGGCGGGAGTTTAACAGATACGCAGTATTTT.